The 21 T cell receptor beta chains below all came from one sample that was sequenced in a study of beta chain features in type 1 diabetes. General study points: Shorter TCRB CDR3s, moderately but significantly so, marked every one of the four CD4+ subsets in Type 1 diabetes patients.

Antigen specificity for these receptors is unknown. Expressed TCRB transcripts were sequenced, since all the RNA that had been isolated was reverse transcribed. The repertoire was sequenced with immunoSEQ multiplex PCR; TCRdb's copy has only in-frame clones and lacks some. The sample yields over 150,000 clones, 6.5% to 9.5% seen once. Source material: central memory CD4+ T cells from blood. All receptors derive from a woman aged 40 to 50 with type 1 diabetes.

The chain employs TRBV14 and TRBJ2-3; D might be TRBD2 (6 bases). Trimming removed 1 base from V and 5 bases from J, with 13 bases in between. In germline, CDR1 is SGHDN, CDR2 FVKESK. The CDR3 runs 15 residues. The CDR3 here is CASSQGLGGVDTQYF. Written as DNA, the CDR3 is TGTGCCAGCAGCCAAGGACTAGGAGGGGTAGATACGCAGTATTTT.

The sample holds a few counts of this clone. This chain joins TRBV30 and TRBJ1-5; 8 bases match TRBD1. V trimming: 3 bases; J trimming: 3 bases; junction bases outside the gene matches: 7. The CDR3 sequence is 15 residues long. Germline values: CDR1 GTSNPN, CDR2 SVGIG (reference sequence). The chain's CDR3 is CAWRKQGGNNQPQHF. CDR3 sequence (DNA): TGTGCCTGGAGGAAACAGGGGGGGAACAATCAGCCCCAGCATTTT. Filled out from reference TRBV30 and TRBJ1-5, the complete variable domain reads SQTIHQWPATLVQPVGSPLSLECTVEGTSNPNLYWYRQAAGRGLQLLFYSVGIGQISSEVPQNLSASRPQDRQFILSSKKLLLSDSGFYLCAWRKQGGNNQPQHFGDGTRLSIL.

This clone was seen more than once but under ten times. The V and J genes are TRBV7-6 and TRBJ2-7, with 7 bases identical to TRBD1. The CDR3 is made up of 13 amino acids. Unmatched junction bases numbered 1, after V lost 0 bases and J lost 5 bases. Germline CDR1 and CDR2: SGHVS and FNYEAQ. The DNA for the CDR3 is TGTGCCAGCAGCTTAGCGGGGACAGACGAGCAGTACTTC. Translation: CASSLAGTDEQYF.

This clone was seen only a few times. V and J are TRBV11-2 and TRBJ2-3, with 9 bases fitting TRBD2. J was trimmed by 4 bases and V by 5 bases; bases with no gene match: 10. Per germline, CDR1 SGHAT and CDR2 FQNNGV. The CDR3 has 16 residues. CDR3 DNA: TGTGCCAGCAGCCCCCTGGCGGGAGGGCCTTCAGATACGCAGTATTTT. It translates to CASSPLAGGPSDTQYF. The full variable domain, with the rest looked up from reference TRBV11-2 and TRBJ2-3, is EAGVAQSPRYKIIEKRQSVAFWCNPISGHATLYWYQQILGQGPKLLIQFQNNGVVDDSQLPKDRFSAERLKGVDSTLKIQPAKLEDSAVYLCASSPLAGGPSDTQYFGPGTRLTVL.

The chain uses TRBV11-2 and TRBJ2-7; 11 nucleotides align to TRBD2. Germline V CDR1 and CDR2: SGHAT, FQNNGV. This CDR3 is 14 amino acids long. The ends lost 5 bases at V and 4 bases at J; junction bases unmatched: 4. The CDR3 loop is CASSPGLADYEQYF. DNA of the CDR3: TGTGCCAGCAGCCCGGGACTAGCGGATTACGAGCAGTACTTC.

This clone was seen a few times. The chain is built from TRBV7-2 and TRBJ1-5; D is unresolved. The CDR3 spans 15 residues. Trimming removed 3 bases from V and 6 bases from J, with 15 bases in between. Germline CDR1 and CDR2: SGHTA and FQGNSA. The CDR3 DNA follows: TGTGCCAGCAGCTTTAATGGTGACATCTCTCAGCCCCAGCATTTT. Protein: CASSFNGDISQPQHF.

The sample holds a few counts of this clone. This chain links TRBV6-5 with TRBJ2-5, with 9 nucleotides matching TRBD2. The ends lost 1 base at V and 3 bases at J; junction bases unmatched: 6. The CDR3 covers 16 residues. From germline, CDR1 is MNHEY and CDR2 SVGAGI. CDR3 sequence: CASSYYGGRAEETQYF. Written as DNA, the CDR3 is TGTGCCAGCAGTTACTACGGCGGGAGGGCCGAAGAGACCCAGTACTTC.

J is TRBJ1-5 and V is TRBV7-9, with 10 bases identical to TRBD1. CDR1 and CDR2 (germline): SEHNR, FQNEAQ (reference sequence). V lost 5 bases and J lost 3; bases outside the gene matches: 7. The CDR3 contains 16 residues. The CDR3 nucleotides read TGTGCCAGCAGCATTACCGGGACAGGGGACAATCAGCCCCAGCATTTT. Its translation is CASSITGTGDNQPQHF.

This clone showed up just a few times. The chain employs TRBV30 and TRBJ2-5; D ambiguous. Germline V lookup: CDR1 GTSNPN, CDR2 SVGIG (reference sequence). V was pared by 5 bases and J by 0 bases, with 13 bases between. This CDR3 is built from 14 residues. The CDR3: CAWAASPYQETQYF. The CDR3, as DNA: TGTGCCTGGGCAGCGAGCCCGTACCAAGAGACCCAGTACTTC.

This chain uses TRBV9 with TRBJ2-6; 8 nucleotides line up with TRBD1. Per the germline V gene, CDR1 is SGDLS and CDR2 is YYNGEE. The CDR3 has 18 amino acids. V trimming: 3 bases; J trimming: 0 bases; junction bases outside the gene matches: 8. CDR3 region: CASSGWTGISSGANVLTF. The CDR3 bases are TGTGCCAGCAGCGGTTGGACAGGGATAAGCTCTGGGGCCAACGTCCTGACTTTC.

This clone was detected only a few times. One end of the junction fails to match germline, which may point to a read error. The rearrangement links TRBV7-7 to TRBJ1-5; 10 nucleotides line up with TRBD1. There are 16 residues in the CDR3. Per the germline V gene, CDR1 is SSHAT and CDR2 is FNYEAQ (reference sequence). CDR3 region: CASSPRDRGPEGPQHF. The CDR3 bases are TGTGCTAGCAGCCCCCGTGACAGGGGGCCTGAAGGGCCCCAGCATTTT. The variable domain in full, completed from reference TRBV7-7 and TRBJ1-5, reads GAGVSQSPRYKVTKRGQDVTLRCDPISSHATLYWYQQALGQGPEFLTYFNYEAQPDKSGLPSDRFSAERPEGSISTLTIQRTEQRDSAMYRCASSPRDRGPEGPQHFGDGTRLSIL.

Turning to this clone: This same CDR3 is encoded by further DNA sequences in the sample. The chain joins TRBV11-2 to TRBJ1-1; D is possibly TRBD1 (5 bases). Germline CDR1 reads SGHAT; CDR2 reads FQNNGV. CDR3 size: 12 residues. V was pared by 5 bases and J by 5 bases, with 9 bases between. CDR3 nucleotides: TGTGCCAGCAGCCTCGACAGTACTGAAGCTTTCTTT. Its translation is CASSLDSTEAFF.

The V and J genes are TRBV2 and TRBJ2-7; D is perhaps TRBD1 (6 bases). V was pared by 5 bases and J by 3 bases, with 8 bases between. The CDR3 has 12 amino acids. Germline assignment: CDR1 SNHLY and CDR2 FYNNEI. CDR3 residues: CASSPGVYEQYF. The CDR3 DNA is TGTGCCAGCAGTCCAGGGGTCTACGAGCAGTACTTC. The full variable domain, rest sourced from reference TRBV2 and TRBJ2-7, is EPEVTQTPSHQVTQMGQEVILRCVPISNHLYFYWYRQILGQKVEFLVSFYNNEISEKSEIFDDQFSVERPDGSNFTLKIRSTKLEDSAMYFCASSPGVYEQYFGPGTRLTVT.

With regard to this clone: Compared with germline, one end of the junction differs, possibly owing to a read error. The chain recombines TRBV7-9 with TRBJ1-4; 9 nucleotides line up with TRBD1. The CDR3 has 17 amino acids. In germline, CDR1 is SEHNR, CDR2 FQNEAQ (reference sequence). CDR3 sequence reads: CASSQFASGQGNEKLFF. CDR3 DNA: TGCGCCAGCAGCCAGTTCGCCTCAGGACAGGGGAATGAAAAACTGTTTTTT.

This rearrangement joins TRBV7-8 to TRBJ2-7; D remains unclear. Trimming cost V 0 bases and J 5 bases, with 5 bases left between them. CDR3 length: 12 amino acids. In germline, CDR1 is SGHVS, CDR2 FQNEAQ. The CDR3 protein is CASSLAGDEQYF. The CDR3, as DNA: TGTGCCAGCAGCTTAGCAGGAGACGAGCAGTACTTC. The complete variable domain, with remaining parts taken from reference TRBV7-8 and TRBJ2-7, reads GAGVSQSPRYKVAKRGQDVALRCDPISGHVSLFWYQQALGQGPEFLTYFQNEAQLDKSGLPSDRFFAERPEGSVSTLKIQRTQQEDSAVYLCASSLAGDEQYFGPGTRLTVT.

This clone has more than one count but fewer than ten. This chain uses TRBV29-1 with TRBJ2-1, with TRBD2 matching over 8 bases. CDR1 and CDR2 from the germline V gene are SQVTM and ANQGSEA. The CDR3 is 15 amino acids. After removal of 2 bases from V and 5 bases from J, the junction contained 8 bases not matched to a gene. The CDR3 DNA reads TGCAGCGTTGAACCCTCTAGCGGGTTTAACAATGAGCAGTTCTTC. Protein product: CSVEPSSGFNNEQFF.

This clone was detected only a few times. The chain couples TRBV19 to TRBJ2-7; 10 bases match TRBD2. The V gene end was trimmed by 4 bases and the J gene end by 8 bases; junction bases not matched to a gene: 2. The CDR3 totals 12 residues. Looked up from germline, CDR1 is LNHDA and CDR2 is SQIVND (reference sequence). CDR3 region: CASSRTSGQQYF. The CDR3, as DNA: TGTGCCAGTAGTAGGACTAGCGGCCAGCAGTACTTC.

In this sample, this clone turned up many times. This chain links TRBV2 with TRBJ2-7, with no clear D. Trimming pared 2 bases from V and 3 bases from J, leaving 2 bases between. From germline, CDR1 is SNHLY and CDR2 FYNNEI. The CDR3 has 11 amino acids. This chain's CDR3 is CASSEHYEQYF. The DNA for the CDR3 is TGTGCCAGCAGTGAACACTACGAGCAGTACTTC. Drawing the rest from reference TRBV2 and TRBJ2-7, the complete variable domain is EPEVTQTPSHQVTQMGQEVILRCVPISNHLYFYWYRQILGQKVEFLVSFYNNEISEKSEIFDDQFSVERPDGSNFTLKIRSTKLEDSAMYFCASSEHYEQYFGPGTRLTVT.

This clone occurred a few times. The V and J genes are TRBV29-1 and TRBJ2-4, with 7 bases lining up with TRBD2. CDR3 size: 12 residues. CDR1 and CDR2 from the germline V gene are SQVTM and ANQGSEA. V lost 5 bases, J lost 8 bases, and 6 bases stayed unmatched. The CDR3 nucleotides read TGCAGCGTTCCTGGGGGAGGGCACATTCAGTACTTC. Translation gives CSVPGGGHIQYF.

This clone was observed a few times. The chain combines TRBV7-3 with TRBJ2-7, with unresolved D. Trimming removed 2 bases at V and 2 bases at J, with 7 bases between. The CDR3 extends over 13 amino acids. CDR1 is SGHTA, CDR2 FQGTGA, per germline. In DNA form, the CDR3 reads TGTGCCAGCAGCTTACATCAGGCCTACGAGCAGTACTTC. Translated: CASSLHQAYEQYF.

This clone was counted only a few times. V usage is TRBV7-8 and J usage is TRBJ1-4, with a possible D match to TRBD1 (5 bases). Germline lookup yields CDR1 SGHVS and CDR2 FQNEAQ. V was clipped by 1 base and J by 0 bases, with 12 bases between them. There are 17 residues in the CDR3. The CDR3 DNA is TGTGCCAGCAGCTTAGAGGGGTGGTACTCAACTAATGAAAAACTGTTTTTT. Encoded protein: CASSLEGWYSTNEKLFF.